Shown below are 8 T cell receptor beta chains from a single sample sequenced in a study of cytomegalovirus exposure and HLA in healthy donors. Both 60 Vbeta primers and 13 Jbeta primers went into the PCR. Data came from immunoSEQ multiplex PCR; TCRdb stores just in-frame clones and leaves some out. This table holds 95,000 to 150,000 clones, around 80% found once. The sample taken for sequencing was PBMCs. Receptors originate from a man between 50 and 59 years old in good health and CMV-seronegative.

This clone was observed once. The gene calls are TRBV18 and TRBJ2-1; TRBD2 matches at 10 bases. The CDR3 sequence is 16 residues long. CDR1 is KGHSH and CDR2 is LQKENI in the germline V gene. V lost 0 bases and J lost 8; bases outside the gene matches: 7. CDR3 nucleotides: TGTGCCAGCTCACCACCGAAGGGACTAGCGATCCATGAGCAGTTCTTC. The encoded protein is CASSPPKGLAIHEQFF. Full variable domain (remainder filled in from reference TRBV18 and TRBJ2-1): NAGVMQNPRHLVRRRGQEARLRCSPMKGHSHVYWYRQLPEEGLKFMVYLQKENIIDESGMPKERFSAEFPKEGPSILRIQQVVRGDSAAYFCASSPPKGLAIHEQFFGPGTRLTVL.

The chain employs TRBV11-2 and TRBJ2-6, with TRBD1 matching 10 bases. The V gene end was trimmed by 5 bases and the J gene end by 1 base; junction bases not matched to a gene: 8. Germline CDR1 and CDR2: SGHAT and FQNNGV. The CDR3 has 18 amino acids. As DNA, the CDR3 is TGTGCCAGCAGCCCGAGAGGACAGGGGGGGTCTGGGGCCAACGTCCTGACTTTC. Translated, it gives CASSPRGQGGSGANVLTF.

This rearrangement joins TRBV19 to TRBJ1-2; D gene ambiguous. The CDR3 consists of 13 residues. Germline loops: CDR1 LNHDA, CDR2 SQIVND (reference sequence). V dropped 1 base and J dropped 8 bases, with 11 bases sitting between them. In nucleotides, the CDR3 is TGTGCCAGTAGTATAGGGGCAGGTGGCGGCTACACCTTC. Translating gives CASSIGAGGGYTF.

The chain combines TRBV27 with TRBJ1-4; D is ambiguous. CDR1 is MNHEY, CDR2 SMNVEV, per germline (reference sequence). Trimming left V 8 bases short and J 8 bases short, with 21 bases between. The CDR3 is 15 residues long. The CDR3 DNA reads TGTGCCAGCTCCTCGGCCCAGGCGCTTACGGAAAAACTGTTTTTT. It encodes CASSSAQALTEKLFF.

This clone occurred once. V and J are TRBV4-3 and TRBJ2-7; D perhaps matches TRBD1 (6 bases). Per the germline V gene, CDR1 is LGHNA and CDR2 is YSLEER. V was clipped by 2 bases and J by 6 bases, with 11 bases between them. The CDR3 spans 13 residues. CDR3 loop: CASSQMGASEQYF. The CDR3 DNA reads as TGCGCCAGCAGCCAAATGGGGGCGAGCGAGCAGTACTTC.

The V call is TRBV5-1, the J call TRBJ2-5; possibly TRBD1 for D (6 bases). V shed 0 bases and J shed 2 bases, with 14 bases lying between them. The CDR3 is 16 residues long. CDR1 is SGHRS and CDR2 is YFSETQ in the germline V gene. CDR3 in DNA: TGCGCCAGCAGCTTGGCAGGGACACCGAGACAAGAGACCCAGTACTTC. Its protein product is CASSLAGTPRQETQYF.

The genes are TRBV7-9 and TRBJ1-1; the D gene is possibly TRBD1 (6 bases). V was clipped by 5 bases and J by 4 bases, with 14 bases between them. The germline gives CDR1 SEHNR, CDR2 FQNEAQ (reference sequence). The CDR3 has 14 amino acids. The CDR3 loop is CASSEQGEFTEAFF. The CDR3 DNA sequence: TGTGCCAGCAGCGAACAGGGTGAATTCACTGAAGCTTTCTTT.

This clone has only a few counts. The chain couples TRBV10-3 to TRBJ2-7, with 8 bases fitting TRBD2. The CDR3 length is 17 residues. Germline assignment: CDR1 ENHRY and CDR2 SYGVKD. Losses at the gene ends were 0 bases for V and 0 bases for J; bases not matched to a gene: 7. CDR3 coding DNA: TGTGCCATCAGTGAGTCAGGAGGCGGGACTAGCTCCTACGAGCAGTACTTC. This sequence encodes CAISESGGGTSSYEQYF.